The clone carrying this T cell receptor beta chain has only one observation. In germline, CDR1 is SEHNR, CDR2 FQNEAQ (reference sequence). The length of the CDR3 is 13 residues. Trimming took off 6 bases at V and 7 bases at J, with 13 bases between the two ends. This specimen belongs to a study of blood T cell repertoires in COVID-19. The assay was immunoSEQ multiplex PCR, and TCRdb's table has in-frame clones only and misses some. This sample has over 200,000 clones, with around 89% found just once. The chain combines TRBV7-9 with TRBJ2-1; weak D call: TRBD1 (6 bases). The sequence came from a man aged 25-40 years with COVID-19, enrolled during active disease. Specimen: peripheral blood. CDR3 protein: CASRAYRDNEQFF. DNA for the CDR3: TGTGCCAGCAGGGCCTACAGGGATAATGAGCAGTTCTTC.